The 32 T cell receptor beta chains in this list originate from one sample, sequenced in a study of regulatory T cells in long-lasting Graves disease. Time point defined: newly diagnosed GD, antithyroid drugs for less than 3 months. Following extraction of RNA from PBMCs, that RNA was used to make the TCR library. Sequencing libraries for TCR beta were prepared with iRepertoire HTBI primers and Arm-PCR of CDR3 regions. MiXCR was run by TCRdb on the multiplex PCR reads, yielding one entry per CDR3 protein. The sample lists around 500,000 distinct CDR3 sequences; about 12% were seen once. These data were also reused for a study on T cells in Graves' hyperthyroidism and ophthalmopathy.

The sequencing used peripheral blood mononuclear cells (PBMCs), collected at new diagnosis, from a patient treated with antithyroid drugs. These receptors were collected from a woman in her twenties or thirties with Graves disease.

This clonotype was recorded many times. The chain is built from TRBV28 and TRBJ2-3; 15 bases align to TRBD2. The CDR3 consists of 19 residues. Per germline, CDR1 MDHEN and CDR2 SYDVKM. V dropped 2 bases and J dropped 0; count of bases not matched to a gene: 6. In DNA, the CDR3 is TGTGCCAGCAGTTTAGCGGGACTAGCGGGAGGAACTAGCACAGATACGCAGTATTTT. It specifies CASSLAGLAGGTSTDTQYF.

V is TRBV28 and J is TRBJ1-2; D gene uncertain. V gave up 5 bases and J gave up 2 bases, with 15 bases separating them. The CDR3 contains 15 residues. CDR1 is MDHEN and CDR2 is SYDVKM in the germline V gene. The CDR3 DNA reads TGTGCCAGCAGTCCATCTCCGCGGACGAACTATGGCTACACCTTC. Its protein product is CASSPSPRTNYGYTF.

This clonotype has ten or more counts. This sequence joins TRBV4-1 and TRBJ2-7; D is unresolved. Germline V CDR1 and CDR2: MGHRA, YSYEKL. Trimming left V 1 base short and J 5 bases short, with 6 bases between. The CDR3 spans 12 residues. As DNA, the CDR3 is TGCGCCAGCAGCCAAGGGATCAACGAGCAGTACTTC. Its translation is CASSQGINEQYF.

This clonotype was observed a few times. The chain is built from TRBV3-1 and TRBJ2-7, with a tentative D call TRBD1 (5 bases). The CDR3 sequence is 16 residues long. The V end was cut by 0 bases, the J end by 4 bases, with 16 bases between. Germline CDR1 is LGHDT and CDR2 is YNNKEL (reference sequence). The CDR3 sequence is CASSQEMFDSPYEQYF. The DNA for the CDR3 is TGTGCCAGCAGCCAAGAAATGTTCGACAGCCCGTACGAGCAGTACTTC.

V is TRBV4-1 and J is TRBJ2-5, with a tentative D call TRBD2 (5 bases). The CDR3 length is 15 residues. V gave up 1 base and J gave up 4 bases, with 13 bases separating them. CDR1 is MGHRA, CDR2 YSYEKL, per germline. This CDR3 is CASSQVGGLGETQYF. The CDR3 bases are TGCGCCAGCAGCCAAGTCGGAGGTTTGGGAGAGACCCAGTACTTC.

The table lists this clonotype with many counts. The chain is built from TRBV29-1 and TRBJ2-7; 7 bases are a match to TRBD1. In germline, CDR1 is SQVTM, CDR2 ANQGSEA. The CDR3 extends over 14 amino acids. The V gene end was trimmed by 6 bases and the J gene end by 0 bases; junction bases not matched to a gene: 8. The CDR3 loop is CSVLGRDSSYEQYF. The CDR3 DNA sequence: TGCAGCGTACTCGGCCGGGACAGCTCCTACGAGCAGTACTTC.

This clonotype appeared many times. The chain couples TRBV20-1 to TRBJ2-7, with 8 positions matching TRBD2. The DNA end favors TRBJ2-3, so the J call may be wrong. From germline, CDR1 is DFQATT and CDR2 SNEGSKA (reference sequence). This CDR3 has 15 amino acids. The CDR3: CSARSSGSLSDTQYF. The CDR3 DNA reads as TGCAGTGCTAGGTCCAGCGGGAGTTTGTCGGATACGCAGTATTTT.

This clonotype was seen a handful of times. The J gene is TRBJ1-1, the V gene TRBV4-3; 12 positions match TRBD1. The V gene end was trimmed by 0 bases and the J gene end by 9 bases; junction bases not matched to a gene: 5. Germline CDR1 reads LGHNA; CDR2 reads YSLEER. The CDR3 spans 15 residues. For the CDR3, the DNA is TGCGCCAGCAGCCAAGACACCGGGACAGGGGGCAAAGCTTTCTTT. It yields the protein CASSQDTGTGGKAFF.

This clonotype was observed at least ten times. In DNA form, the CDR3 reads TGTGCCAGCAGCCTTTCGTACAGGTCCGAGCAGTACTTC. This gives the protein CASSLSYRSEQYF. This rearrangement joins TRBV11-3 to TRBJ2-7, with a tentative D call TRBD1 (5 bases). CDR1 and CDR2 from the germline V gene are SGHNT and YENEEA. Trimming stripped 5 bases from V and 6 bases from J, with 14 bases between. The CDR3 has 13 amino acids.

This clonotype was detected only a few times. This chain joins TRBV20-1 and TRBJ2-1; a weak D match, TRBD2 (7 bases). This CDR3 region has 17 residues. V shed 4 bases and J shed 3 bases, with 22 bases lying between them. Germline V gene lookup returns CDR1 DFQATT and CDR2 SNEGSKA (reference sequence). The CDR3 sequence: CSANSHEGGPHYNEQFF. The DNA for the CDR3 is TGCAGTGCTAACTCCCACGAGGGGGGGCCCCACTACAATGAGCAGTTCTTC.

The table lists this clonotype with many counts. V is TRBV11-3 and J is TRBJ2-1; possibly TRBD2 for D (5 bases). In germline, CDR1 is SGHNT, CDR2 YENEEA. This CDR3 has 12 residues. Trimming left V 8 bases short and J 8 bases short, with 13 bases between. CDR3: CASEGLGDEQFF. CDR3 DNA: TGTGCCAGCGAGGGTTTGGGCGATGAGCAGTTCTTC.

The chain recombines TRBV20-1 with TRBJ2-5; D may be TRBD2 (6 bases). Germline-derived CDR1 and CDR2 are DFQATT and SNEGSKA (reference sequence). V gave up 1 base and J gave up 7 bases, with 16 bases separating them. This CDR3 region has 14 residues. The CDR3 DNA follows: TGCAGTGCTAGAGTTTACAGCCCAGCGGGGACCCAGTACTTC. This translates into CSARVYSPAGTQYF.

As concerns this clonotype: A much larger clone is a single base away; this may be a read error. This chain connects TRBV10-2 to TRBJ2-2; possible D gene TRBD2, 6 bases. CDR1 is WSHSY and CDR2 is SAAADI in the germline V gene. The CDR3 loop spans 15 amino acids. The CDR3 DNA reads TGCGCCAGCAGTACTCGGGTGCCGGGATCCGGGGGGCTGTTTTTT. Its protein is CASSTRVPGSGGLFF.

This clonotype has more than one count but fewer than ten. The rearrangement joins TRBV27 to TRBJ2-1; D unclear. Between the trimmed V and J ends, which lost 6 bases and 1 base, there was a span of 16 bases. Germline V CDR1 and CDR2: MNHEY, SMNVEV (reference sequence). The CDR3 covers 16 residues. CDR3 in DNA: TGTGCCAGCAGCCCGATTCTGTCGCGATCCTACAATGAGCAGTTCTTC. Translation: CASSPILSRSYNEQFF.

This clonotype has at least ten counts. The chain carries TRBV13 and TRBJ1-1; tentatively, D is TRBD1 (5 bases). Trimming left V 5 bases short and J 1 base short, with 23 bases between. The length of the CDR3 is 18 residues. The V gene's germline CDR1 is PRHDT and CDR2 FYEKMQ (reference sequence). CDR3: CASSLPSLTGPKNTEAFF. CDR3 DNA: TGTGCCAGCAGCCTACCTAGTTTGACGGGGCCTAAGAACACTGAAGCTTTCTTT.

Ten or more counts support this clonotype. This sequence joins TRBV28 and TRBJ2-1; D not certain. The V end lost 4 bases, the J end lost 0 bases, and 10 bases lay between the germline ends. Germline-derived CDR1 and CDR2 are MDHEN and SYDVKM. CDR3 length equals 15 residues. The CDR3 region has the DNA TGTGCCAGCAGTTCCCCGCGACACTCCTACAATGAGCAGTTCTTC. Amino acid sequence: CASSSPRHSYNEQFF.

V is TRBV5-4 and J is TRBJ2-3; D might be TRBD1 (5 bases). The CDR3 loop spans 16 amino acids. Germline V gene data show CDR1 as SGHNT and CDR2 as YYREEE (reference sequence). Trimming took 0 bases from V and 4 from J, leaving 15 bases between them. CDR3 sequence: CASSLVLGARSDTQYF. CDR3 nucleotides: TGTGCCAGCAGCTTGGTTTTAGGGGCGAGGTCAGATACGCAGTATTTT.

CDR3 DNA: TGTGCCAGCAGCAAACCGGACCCCCAAGGGGAGCTGTTTTTT. Translation: CASSKPDPQGELFF. The V gene is TRBV11-2, the J gene TRBJ2-2, with D uncertain. V lost 5 bases and J lost 8, with 15 bases in between. Germline assignment: CDR1 SGHAT and CDR2 FQNNGV. CDR3 length: 14 residues.

For this clonotype: A much larger clone differs by one base, so this may be a read error. The chain links TRBV10-3 to TRBJ1-6, with D tentatively TRBD1 (5 bases). Germline assignment: CDR1 ENHRY and CDR2 SYGVKD. The CDR3 sequence is 15 residues long. Trimming removed 0 bases at V and 8 bases at J, with 11 bases between. CDR3 sequence (DNA): TGTGCCATCAGTGAGTCGGCAGGGAGGGATTCACCCCTCCACTTT. Its protein product is CAISESAGRDSPLHF.

This clonotype showed up just once. The junction departs from the called germline gene at one end, perhaps through a read error. V usage is TRBV12-3 or TRBV12-4 and J usage is TRBJ2-5; D may be TRBD2 (5 bases). CDR3 size: 14 residues. The CDR3 loop is CASSFAGTGETHYF. The DNA for the CDR3 is TGTGCCAGCAGTTTTGCCGGCACCGGGGAGACCCACTACTTC.

The rearrangement links TRBV12-3 or TRBV12-4 to TRBJ2-7, with a possible D match to TRBD1 (6 bases). The J call may be incorrect, as the DNA end agrees better with TRBJ2-3. This CDR3 is 14 amino acids long. The CDR3 region has the DNA TGTGCCAGCAGTTTAGTTAGGGGGACATATACGCAGTATTTT. Its translation: CASSLVRGTYTQYF.

This clonotype has at least ten counts. The rearrangement links TRBV11-2 to TRBJ2-7; a weak D match, TRBD2 (6 bases). Trimming pared 5 bases from V and 1 base from J, leaving 18 bases between. Germline lookup yields CDR1 SGHAT and CDR2 FQNNGV. CDR3 length: 16 residues. CDR3 residues: CASSTRRAGNSYEQYF. The CDR3 bases are TGTGCCAGCAGCACCCGCCGGGCGGGAAATTCCTACGAGCAGTACTTC.

The chain employs TRBV24-1 and TRBJ2-3, with 8 nucleotides matching TRBD1. There are 16 residues in the CDR3. Trimming at V came to 4 bases and at J to 5 bases, leaving 10 bases not matched to a gene. CDR1 is KGHDR and CDR2 is SFDVKD in the germline V gene. The CDR3 loop reads CATSEEDRDGQDTQYF. CDR3 DNA: TGTGCCACCAGTGAAGAGGACAGGGACGGACAAGATACGCAGTATTTT.

This clonotype was recorded many times. The DNA of the CDR3 is TGTGCCAGCAGCTTAGACTACTCCTACGAGCAGTACTTC. This sequence encodes CASSLDYSYEQYF. V usage is TRBV11-2 and J usage is TRBJ2-7, with no clear D. Germline V gene lookup returns CDR1 SGHAT and CDR2 FQNNGV. This CDR3 has 13 residues. The V end was cut by 0 bases, the J end by 0 bases, with 3 bases between.

This clonotype was recorded at least ten times. The chain uses TRBV20-1 and TRBJ1-1, with TRBD1 identical over 8 bases. CDR3 length: 13 amino acids. Germline trimming cut 2 bases from V and 4 bases from J; bases unmatched to any gene: 3. Germline CDR1 reads DFQATT; CDR2 reads SNEGSKA (reference sequence). As DNA, the CDR3 is TGCAGTGCTAGAAATACAGGGGGCACTGAAGCTTTCTTT. Encoded protein: CSARNTGGTEAFF.

This clonotype was observed at least ten times. The chain recombines TRBV2 with TRBJ1-4; 8 bases match TRBD1. Trimming cost V 6 bases and J 5 bases; bases outside gene matches: 8. There are 15 residues in the CDR3. Germline V gene data show CDR1 as SNHLY and CDR2 as FYNNEI. The CDR3 DNA sequence: TGTGCCAGCAGGGAACAGGGGGTGAAGAATGAAAAACTGTTTTTT. It codes for CASREQGVKNEKLFF.

This sequence joins TRBV5-1 and TRBJ2-7, with D possibly matching TRBD1 (5 bases). The V and J ends lost 5 bases and 3 bases respectively, with 24 bases between them. The CDR3 has 17 residues. Germline V lookup: CDR1 SGHRS, CDR2 YFSETQ. The CDR3 loop reads CASSSTRTPTGFYEQYF. Written as DNA, the CDR3 is TGCGCCAGCAGTTCAACCCGGACACCGACGGGCTTCTACGAGCAGTACTTC.

In its sample, this clonotype was seen many times. The chain joins TRBV6-5 to TRBJ1-6; 11 nucleotides match TRBD1. The CDR3 has 17 amino acids. Trimming at V came to 2 bases and at J to 9 bases, leaving 9 bases not matched to a gene. Germline CDR1 MNHEY, CDR2 SVGAGI. The CDR3 sequence is CASSYGTGGAVSSPLHF. The CDR3, as DNA: TGTGCCAGCAGTTACGGGACAGGGGGTGCGGTCAGTTCACCCCTCCACTTT.

This clonotype was counted a few times. V and J are TRBV20-1 and TRBJ2-3; 7 bases are shared with TRBD1. The germline CDR1 and CDR2 sequences are DFQATT and SNEGSKA (reference sequence). The CDR3 contains 13 residues. Unmatched junction bases numbered 6, after V lost 6 bases and J lost 3 bases. The CDR3 is CSASVQGTDTQYF. The CDR3 DNA reads as TGCAGTGCGTCGGTACAGGGGACAGATACGCAGTATTTT.

Details on this clonotype: With a much larger clone just one base away, this may be a read error. J is TRBJ2-2 and V is TRBV6-2 or TRBV6-3; D perhaps matches TRBD2 (5 bases). The CDR3 has 13 amino acids. Germline V CDR1 and CDR2: MNHEY, SVGEGT. DNA for the CDR3: TGTGCCAGCAGGAAAACCTCATACGGGGAGCTGGTTTTT. Its protein is CASRKTSYGELVF.

This clonotype came up a few times. The rearrangement joins TRBV25-1 to TRBJ1-5; a weak D match, TRBD1 (5 bases). CDR1 and CDR2 (germline): MGHDK, SYGVNS. This CDR3 has 14 amino acids. Trimming took off 2 bases at V and 7 bases at J, with 12 bases between the two ends. The CDR3 reads CASSEDGRGQPQHF. For the CDR3, the DNA is TGTGCCAGCAGTGAAGACGGGCGGGGGCAGCCCCAGCATTTT.

This clonotype came up once. A read error is likely here: a far larger clone is one base away. The chain employs TRBV6-1 and TRBJ1-4, with D maybe TRBD1 (5 bases). The V and J ends lost 2 bases and 1 base respectively, with 5 bases between them. The CDR3 spans 14 residues. Germline values: CDR1 MNHNS, CDR2 SASEGT. The CDR3 protein is CASSERGTNEKLFF. Written as DNA, the CDR3 is TGTGCCAGCAGTGAAAGGGGAACTAATGAAAAACTGTTTTTT.